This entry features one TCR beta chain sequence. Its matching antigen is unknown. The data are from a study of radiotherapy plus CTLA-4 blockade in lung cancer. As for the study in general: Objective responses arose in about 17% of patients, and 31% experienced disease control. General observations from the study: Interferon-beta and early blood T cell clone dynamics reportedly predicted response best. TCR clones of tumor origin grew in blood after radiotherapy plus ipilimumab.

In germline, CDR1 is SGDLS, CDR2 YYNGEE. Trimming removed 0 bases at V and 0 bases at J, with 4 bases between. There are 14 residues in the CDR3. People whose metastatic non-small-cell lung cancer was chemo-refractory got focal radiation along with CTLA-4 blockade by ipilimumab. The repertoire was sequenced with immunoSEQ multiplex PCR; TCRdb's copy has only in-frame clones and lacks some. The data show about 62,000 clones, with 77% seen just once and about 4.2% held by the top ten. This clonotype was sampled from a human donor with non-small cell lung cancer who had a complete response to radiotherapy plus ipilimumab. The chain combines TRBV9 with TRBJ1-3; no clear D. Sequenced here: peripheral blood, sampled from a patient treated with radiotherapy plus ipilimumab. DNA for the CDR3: TGTGCCAGCAGCGTAGATCTCTCTGGAAACACCATATATTTT. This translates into CASSVDLSGNTIYF.